This TCR beta chain was obtained from a study of control samples from healthy donors and cancer patients. The CDR3 runs to 15 residues. With 3 bases removed from V and 9 bases from J, the gap between germline ends came to 18 bases. The germline CDR1 and CDR2 sequences are LNHDA and SQIVND (reference sequence). TCRdb's table, derived via immunoSEQ multiplex PCR, lists solely in-frame clones and lacks some. The top ten clones hold 4.1% of a sample with approximately 170,000 clones, 80% to 95% of them seen once. The gene calls are TRBV19 and TRBJ1-5; the D is unclear. The sequence was collected from a woman aged 55 to 70 in good health. Specimen: blood. The CDR3 sequence is CASSIHSYSGSPQHF. DNA for the CDR3: TGTGCCAGTAGTATCCACAGCTACTCCGGTTCGCCCCAGCATTTT.